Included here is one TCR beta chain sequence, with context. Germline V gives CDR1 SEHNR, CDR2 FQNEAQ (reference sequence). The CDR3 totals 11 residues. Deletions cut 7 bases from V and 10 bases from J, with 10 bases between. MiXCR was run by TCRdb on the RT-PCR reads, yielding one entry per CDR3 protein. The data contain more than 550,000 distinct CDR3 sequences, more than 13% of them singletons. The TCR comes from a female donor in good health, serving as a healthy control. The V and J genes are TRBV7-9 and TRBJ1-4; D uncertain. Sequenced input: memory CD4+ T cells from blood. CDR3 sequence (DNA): TGTGCCAGCACCCTCTCGGGAAAACTGTTTTTT. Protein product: CASTLSGKLFF.